The T cell receptor (beta chain) under discussion was sequenced for a study of vaccination effects on CD4 cells after COVID-19. Trimming shortened V by 3 bases and J by 2 bases, and 5 bases separated the two germline ends. The CDR3 is 13 amino acids. Germline V gene sequence: CDR1 KGHDR, CDR2 SFDVKD. Measured with immunoSEQ multiplex PCR; TCRdb has only the in-frame clones, and not every one. The data show tens of thousands of clones, about 67% seen once. ViraFEST assay sequencing came after antigen-specific CD4+ T cells were expanded with viral peptide pools. Investigators separated out CD4+ T cells once more than nine days of culture had passed. BNT162b2 vaccine or mRNA-1273 vaccine was given to participants in two doses. A remark on this clone: Its antigen is currently unknown.

The input for sequencing was CD4+ T cells from PBMCs cultured with HCoV-NL63 spike peptides, taken after COVID-19 vaccination. The gene calls are TRBV24-1 and TRBJ2-3; D gene unclear. This TCR was recovered from a human donor who received a COVID-19 vaccine. CDR3 protein: CATSDPATDTQYF. The CDR3 DNA is TGTGCCACCAGTGATCCAGCCACAGATACGCAGTATTTT.